The 23 T cell receptor beta chains given below trace back to one sample, sequenced in a study of T-cell reconstitution after alpha-beta-depleted transplantation in children. Using unique molecular identifiers, the investigators prepared the TCRbeta library. Via MiXCR, TCRdb re-called the PCR reads, giving one row per CDR3 protein. This repertoire shows around 380,000 distinct CDR3 sequences, around 9.9% found once; its top ten account for roughly 6%. The material sequenced was PBMCs from the stem cell graft donor, taken from the stem cell graft. Every receptor here comes from a human donor who donated a stem cell graft to a child with acute myeloid leukemia.

The rearrangement links TRBV6-5 to TRBJ1-6; D unclear. Germline values: CDR1 MNHEY, CDR2 SVGAGI. Trimming cost V 4 bases and J 6 bases, with 13 bases left between them. This CDR3 has 15 amino acids. CDR3 bases: TGTGCCAGCAGTTTGACGGGAGATCCTAATTCACCCCTCCACTTT. Its translation is CASSLTGDPNSPLHF.

This clonotype was recorded a few times. The V call is TRBV5-1, the J call TRBJ2-1, with TRBD2 identical over 10 bases. Germline V gene data show CDR1 as SGHRS and CDR2 as YFSETQ. The ends lost 5 bases at V and 6 bases at J; junction bases unmatched: 8. CDR3 length equals 15 residues. CDR3 in DNA: TGCGCCAGCAGGATTTTAGCGGGAGGTGTCAATGAGCAGTTCTTC. It is translated as CASRILAGGVNEQFF.

This clonotype was detected only a few times. The chain links TRBV29-1 to TRBJ2-5, with TRBD2 matching over 9 bases. V lost 6 bases, J lost 1 base, and 12 bases stayed unmatched. This CDR3 has 16 residues. CDR1 SQVTM and CDR2 ANQGSEA come from the germline V gene. CDR3 sequence reads: CSVLVGGGASQETQYF. DNA for the CDR3: TGCAGCGTGCTCGTCGGCGGGGGGGCTTCCCAAGAGACCCAGTACTTC.

In nucleotides, the CDR3 is TGCGCCAGCAGCCAGGGGACAGGGGGCCAAACCGGGGAGCTGTTTTTT. Residues: CASSQGTGGQTGELFF. The chain employs TRBV5-1 and TRBJ2-2; 12 bases fit TRBD1. The CDR3 totals 16 residues. Per germline, CDR1 SGHRS and CDR2 YFSETQ. V lost 4 bases and J lost 5; bases outside the gene matches: 6.

V gene TRBV6-1 combines with J gene TRBJ2-3; 8 bases line up with TRBD1. The junction had 8 bases not matched to a gene; V was cut back by 6 bases and J by 0 bases. This CDR3 is built from 16 residues. Germline CDR1 reads MNHNS; CDR2 reads SASEGT. The CDR3 DNA follows: TGTGCCAGCAGACAAGGGACAGGACTTAGCACAGATACGCAGTATTTT. This sequence encodes CASRQGTGLSTDTQYF.

V is TRBV5-1 and J is TRBJ2-1; 13 nucleotides agree with TRBD2. Trimming at V came to 4 bases and at J to 8 bases, leaving 6 bases not matched to a gene. The CDR3 covers 15 residues. Germline loops: CDR1 SGHRS, CDR2 YFSETQ. DNA of the CDR3: TGCGCCAGCAGCCCGGGACTAGCGGGAAGGGATGAGCAGTTCTTC. Translating gives CASSPGLAGRDEQFF.

This clonotype was counted between two and nine times. This chain connects TRBV7-9 to TRBJ2-1; maybe TRBD2 (6 bases). Trimming left V 3 bases short and J 3 bases short, with 12 bases between. The CDR3 spans 15 residues. The V gene's germline CDR1 is SEHNR and CDR2 FQNEAQ (reference sequence). This CDR3 reads CASSFPGVIYNEQFF. The CDR3 bases are TGTGCCAGCAGCTTCCCGGGGGTGATCTACAATGAGCAGTTCTTC.

This sequence joins TRBV12-3 or TRBV12-4 and TRBJ2-3; either TRBD1 or TRBD2 may supply D (5 bases each). This CDR3 region has 17 residues. V lost 2 bases and J 1 base, leaving 16 bases between the germline ends. CDR3: CASSLLVGAARTDTQYF. CDR3 sequence (DNA): TGTGCCAGCAGTTTATTGGTCGGGGCCGCCCGCACAGATACGCAGTATTTT.

This clonotype appeared a few times. This chain joins TRBV9 and TRBJ2-7, with 7 bases matching TRBD2. Germline loops: CDR1 SGDLS, CDR2 YYNGEE. V trimming: 0 bases; J trimming: 2 bases; junction bases outside the gene matches: 5. This CDR3 has 15 amino acids. CDR3 in amino acids: CASSVGAGEAYEQYF. CDR3 nucleotide sequence: TGTGCCAGCAGCGTAGGGGCGGGAGAAGCCTACGAGCAGTACTTC.

This clonotype was counted ten times or more. The chain employs TRBV7-3 and TRBJ2-3; D gene uncertain. The V end was cut by 0 bases, the J end by 4 bases, with 8 bases between. Germline V lookup: CDR1 SGHTA, CDR2 FQGTGA. The CDR3 extends over 14 amino acids. In nucleotides, the CDR3 is TGTGCCAGCAGCTTAACAGGAACAGCAGATACGCAGTATTTT. Protein sequence: CASSLTGTADTQYF.

V gene TRBV7-6 combines with J gene TRBJ2-1; D may be TRBD2 (7 bases). The CDR3 consists of 16 residues. Germline V CDR1 and CDR2: SGHVS, FNYEAQ. Deletions cut 1 base from V and 3 bases from J, with 13 bases between. CDR3 nucleotides: TGTGCCAGCAGCTTAGACCAGGGGAGGGGCTACAATGAGCAGTTCTTC. It yields the protein CASSLDQGRGYNEQFF.

The chain joins TRBV12-3 or TRBV12-4 to TRBJ2-6; perhaps D is TRBD1 or TRBD2 (6 bases each). Trimming removed 0 bases from V and 0 bases from J, with 15 bases in between. CDR3 length: 19 residues. The CDR3 DNA reads TGTGCCAGCAGTTTAGCGATGGGGGGCCAGAGCTCTGGGGCCAACGTCCTGACTTTC. Protein sequence: CASSLAMGGQSSGANVLTF.

This clonotype appeared many times. The chain joins TRBV5-1 to TRBJ2-3; 12 positions match TRBD2. Germline assignment: CDR1 SGHRS and CDR2 YFSETQ. Trimming cost V 4 bases and J 3 bases; bases outside gene matches: 6. The CDR3 extends over 16 amino acids. The DNA of the CDR3 is TGCGCCAGCAGCGAGGGACTAGCGGGTTCGACAGATACGCAGTATTTT. Its protein product is CASSEGLAGSTDTQYF. The full variable domain, its missing parts supplied by reference TRBV5-1 and TRBJ2-3, is KAGVTQTPRYLIKTRGQQVTLSCSPISGHRSVSWYQQTPGQGLQFLFEYFSETQRNKGNFPGRFSGRQFSNSRSEMNVSTLELGDSALYLCASSEGLAGSTDTQYFGPGTRLTVL.

The gene calls are TRBV15 and TRBJ2-7, with 9 bases lining up with TRBD1. Germline values: CDR1 LNHNV, CDR2 YYDKDF (reference sequence). J lost 6 bases, V lost 3 bases, and 3 bases had no gene match. There are 13 residues in the CDR3. The CDR3 coding sequence is TGTGCCACCAGCAGGGGACAGGGAGGCGAGCAGTACGTC. It codes for CATSRGQGGEQYV.

This clonotype came up a few times. This chain links TRBV24-1 with TRBJ2-7; D gene ambiguous. The germline gives CDR1 KGHDR, CDR2 SFDVKD. Between the trimmed V and J ends, which lost 3 bases and 2 bases, there was a span of 7 bases. This CDR3 has 13 amino acids. The CDR3 protein is CATSDVSPYEQYV. The CDR3 bases are TGTGCCACCAGTGATGTCAGTCCCTACGAGCAGTACGTC.

The chain couples TRBV20-1 to TRBJ1-5; D uncertain. The V gene lost 8 bases and the J gene lost 2 bases, with 16 bases spanning the gap. The CDR3 sequence is 14 residues long. Germline-derived CDR1 and CDR2 are DFQATT and SNEGSKA (reference sequence). The CDR3 protein is CSLSGLGGNQPQHF. The CDR3 bases are TGCAGTCTCTCCGGATTGGGAGGCAATCAGCCCCAGCATTTT.

The chain is built from TRBV30 and TRBJ2-1; D is perhaps TRBD2 (6 bases). Germline V gene sequence: CDR1 GTSNPN, CDR2 SVGIG (reference sequence). CDR3 length equals 16 residues. V lost 3 bases, J lost 2 bases, and 17 bases lay in between. The DNA of the CDR3 is TGTGCCTGGAGCAGAAAGGGTCTAGCGACCTACAATGAGCAGTTCTTC. Translating gives CAWSRKGLATYNEQFF.

Ten or more counts support this clonotype. The chain couples TRBV7-2 to TRBJ2-3; 7 bases align to TRBD1. V gave up 2 bases and J gave up 2 bases; unmatched junction bases: 4. The CDR3 is made up of 15 amino acids. Germline values: CDR1 SGHTA, CDR2 FQGNSA. CDR3 nucleotide sequence: TGTGCCAGCAGCTTACGACAGGGACCCACAGATACGCAGTATTTT. It is translated as CASSLRQGPTDTQYF.

The CDR3 nucleotides read TGCAGCGTCATCTCCGGGGCCAACGTCCTGACTTTC. Its translation is CSVISGANVLTF. This chain joins TRBV29-1 and TRBJ2-6; D is uncertain. Germline V gene lookup returns CDR1 SQVTM and CDR2 ANQGSEA. This CDR3 spans 12 amino acids. Trimming took off 6 bases at V and 4 bases at J, with 7 bases between the two ends.

The sample holds many counts of this clonotype. This clone may be a read error of a much larger clone one base away. V gene TRBV7-2 combines with J gene TRBJ2-6; 7 nucleotides agree with TRBD1. With 8 bases clipped from V and 1 base from J, the junction kept 11 bases outside the gene matches. The length of the CDR3 is 17 residues. The germline V gene has CDR1 SGHTA and CDR2 FQGNSA. The CDR3 protein is CASGPQGIRSGANVLTF. The CDR3 DNA reads TGTGCCAGCGGCCCACAGGGGATTCGGTCTGGGGCCAACGTCCTGACTTTC.

Many counts were recorded for this clonotype. The V call is TRBV21-1, the J call TRBJ1-2; TRBD1 is taken as the D call from the table, unchecked against the DNA. TRBV21-1 is a listed pseudogene. The CDR3 runs 11 residues. The CDR3 is CASSPLYGYTF. CDR3 in DNA: TGTGCCAGCAGCCCCCTCTATGGCTACACCTTC.

This chain uses TRBV28 with TRBJ2-6, with D perhaps being TRBD1 or TRBD2 (5 bases each). The CDR3 contains 17 residues. Trimming shortened V by 4 bases and J by 1 base, and 14 bases separated the two germline ends. Germline lookup yields CDR1 MDHEN and CDR2 SYDVKM. The CDR3 sequence: CASSSPGGGSGANVLTF. CDR3 DNA sequence: TGTGCCAGCAGTTCCCCGGGTGGGGGTTCTGGGGCCAACGTCCTGACTTTC.

The chain links TRBV4-3 to TRBJ2-1, with 10 bases that match TRBD2. Germline V CDR1 and CDR2: LGHNA, YSLEER. V dropped 1 base and J dropped 5; count of bases not matched to a gene: 8. The CDR3 is 17 amino acids. This CDR3 reads CASSQVPSGSSNNEQFF. CDR3 coding DNA: TGCGCCAGCAGCCAAGTGCCTAGCGGGAGTAGCAACAATGAGCAGTTCTTC.